The text below deals with one T cell receptor (beta chain). The antigen remains undetermined. V lost 5 bases and J lost 2, with 16 bases in between. CDR1 is SEHNR, CDR2 FQNEAQ, per germline (reference sequence). There are 15 residues in the CDR3. In TCRdb, the reads were re-called with MiXCR into one record per CDR3 protein. The sample yields about 920,000 distinct CDR3 sequences, approximately 31% seen once. The entry originates in a study of T cell repertoires in cytomegalovirus infection. As for the study in general: Newly reported HLA-C-restricted and thoroughly characterized HLA-B-restricted CMV epitopes were employed. Evidence of both CMV infection and a matching HLA type came from public TCR beta signatures. Regarding the study as a whole: The ex vivo response was dominated by HLA-C-restricted CMV-specific TCR beta clonotypes. Identification of carriers of CMV plus the relevant HLA was achieved through cumulative public TCR beta family frequency.

The V call is TRBV7-9, the J call TRBJ2-7; perhaps TRBD2 as D (7 bases). The sample consisted of cultured CD8+ T cells from PBMCs, taken from culture after CMV antigen stimulation. This TCR derives from a human donor in good health (CMV status not recorded). Some clones in this sample may be carry-over from other donors' samples. This chain's CDR3 is CASSREGGETYEQYF. The CDR3 nucleotides are TGTGCCAGCAGCAGAGAGGGGGGGGAAACCTACGAGCAGTACTTC.